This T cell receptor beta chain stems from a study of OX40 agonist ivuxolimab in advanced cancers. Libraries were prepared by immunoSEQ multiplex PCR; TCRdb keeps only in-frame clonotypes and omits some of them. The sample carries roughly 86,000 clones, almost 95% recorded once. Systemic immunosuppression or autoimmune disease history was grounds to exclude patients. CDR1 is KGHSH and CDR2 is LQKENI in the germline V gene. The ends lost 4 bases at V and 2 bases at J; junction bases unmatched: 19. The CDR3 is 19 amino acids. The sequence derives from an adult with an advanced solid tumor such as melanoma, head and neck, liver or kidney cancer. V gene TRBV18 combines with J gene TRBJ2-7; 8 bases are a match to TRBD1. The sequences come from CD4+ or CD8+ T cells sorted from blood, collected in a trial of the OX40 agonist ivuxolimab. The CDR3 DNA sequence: TGTGCCAGCTCACAAGGGGTCACCCTCGGGACAGGTATAACCTACGAGCAGTACTTC. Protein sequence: CASSQGVTLGTGITYEQYF.